The clone carrying this TCR beta chain was seen once. Its antigen is unknown. This entry comes from a study of graft-versus-host responses after intestinal transplantation. Study at large: Those transplanted obtained multivisceral, liver-intestinal, or isolated intestinal grafts. Study conclusions and caveats: Marrow from the recipient contained GvH clones, some of which had appeared first in ileum or blood. High graft-versus-host to host-versus-graft clonal ratios were seen in allografts of patients with graft-donor T cell macrochimerism.

TCRdb's copy holds only in-frame clones and misses some; the assay was immunoSEQ multiplex PCR. The sample records about 100,000 clones, around 90% being singletons. J lost 4 bases, V lost 3 bases, and 2 bases had no gene match. Germline lookup yields CDR1 KGHSH and CDR2 LQKENI. This CDR3 region has 14 residues. The clonotype comes from a human donor who was the organ donor for an intestinal transplant. This rearrangement joins TRBV18 to TRBJ1-5, with 8 bases matching TRBD1. Sample: unstimulated CD4+ T cells sorted from spleen or lymph node cells, taken before transplant. The DNA of the CDR3 is TGTGCCAGCTCACCGTACAGGGGGAATCAGCCCCAGCATTTT. Translation: CASSPYRGNQPQHF.